This is a list of T cell receptor beta chains from one sample in a study of blood T cell repertoires in COVID-19. Clones were sequenced by immunoSEQ multiplex PCR, and TCRdb holds only the in-frame ones, with some missing. The data show hundreds of thousands of clones, with roughly 90% seen just once and roughly 1.4% held by the top ten. Sequencing was carried out using peripheral blood. The receptors were gathered from a woman between 25 and 40 years old with active or convalescent COVID-19. Both conserved end residues are trimmed from each CDR3. The D gene is left open where the match is weak. Clone sizes are given selectively: once, few, many, or a class where the clone is expanded.

size,V,D,J,CDR3
-,TRBV15,TRBD1,TRBJ2-3,ATTEGTGGADTQY
-,TRBV11-2,-,TRBJ2-5,ASSLRTGGETQY
few,TRBV5-1,-,TRBJ2-1,ASSPGAGLYNEQF
-,TRBV5-1,TRBD2,TRBJ2-7,ASSPGLAGLYEQY
-,TRBV5-4,TRBD1,TRBJ1-1,ASSGSSGTGETEAF
-,TRBV6-1,-,TRBJ2-6,ASADSSGANVLT
-,TRBV29-1,TRBD1,TRBJ1-1,SARQGSTEAF
-,TRBV5-1,TRBD1,TRBJ1-1,ASSLGPGGTEAF
-,TRBV5-6,-,TRBJ2-7,ASSYGTGSYEQY
few,TRBV10-3,TRBD1,TRBJ1-2,ASWTGGLYGYT
-,TRBV14,-,TRBJ1-2,ASSQDGSAAVYGYT
-,TRBV30,-,TRBJ2-7,AWSVRVEQY
-,TRBV5-5,TRBD1,TRBJ1-1,ASSLTGEEQAF
-,TRBV10-3,-,TRBJ1-6,AISDSTASYNSPLH
once,TRBV11-2,-,TRBJ1-1,ASTWTDMNTEAF
few,TRBV19,TRBD1,TRBJ1-5,ASRPTGDSNQPQH
-,TRBV7-9,-,TRBJ2-2,ASKRDTGELF
-,TRBV6-5,-,TRBJ1-1,ANHFMNTEAF
-,TRBV6-1,-,TRBJ1-4,ASSVQGTGGQKLF
-,TRBV27,-,TRBJ1-4,ASSLVGGEGKLF
-,TRBV10-1,TRBD1,TRBJ1-1,ASSEYSNRGMNTEAF
-,TRBV5-1,TRBD2,TRBJ2-1,ASSPGTSVRHEQF
-,TRBV6-6,-,TRBJ1-3,ASRPGSESGTIY
few,TRBV7-8,-,TRBJ2-5,ASSPRGLKETQY
-,TRBV11-3,-,TRBJ1-1,ASSLDGGPDTEAF
-,TRBV28,-,TRBJ1-4,ASSGATNEKLF
-,TRBV9,TRBD2,TRBJ2-1,ASSVAPGGGNEQF
-,TRBV5-1,-,TRBJ1-2,ASSSRGGYGYT
few,TRBV10-2,TRBD1,TRBJ1-1,ASAAGGFEAF
-,TRBV18,-,TRBJ2-7,ASSDPRAGRTPYEQY
-,TRBV3-1/TRBV3-2,TRBD2,TRBJ2-7,ASSQIRTSGSGEQY
-,TRBV23-1,-,TRBJ2-6,ASSQNKSGANVLT
-,TRBV11-2,TRBD2,TRBJ2-3,ASSHRLAGGTDTQY